The 21 T cell receptor beta chains reported below all come from one sample, sequenced in a study of blood T cell repertoires in COVID-19. The table came from immunoSEQ multiplex PCR; TCRdb's copy has only in-frame clones and leaves some out. Of over 130,000 clones in the sample, 86% were seen once. The sequenced sample consisted of peripheral blood. The receptor source for this set is a man in his 70s with acute or convalescent COVID-19.

The chain joins TRBV4-3 to TRBJ1-1; 8 bases fit TRBD1. The CDR3 covers 14 residues. With V trimmed by 4 bases and J by 4 bases, 5 bases remained unmatched. Germline V gives CDR1 LGHNA, CDR2 YSLEER. This CDR3 is CASSREDRGTEAFF. The CDR3 DNA sequence: TGCGCCAGCAGCCGGGAAGACAGGGGCACTGAAGCTTTCTTT.

The chain is built from TRBV28 and TRBJ1-2, with 9 bases identical to TRBD1. This CDR3 is built from 12 residues. The germline V gene has CDR1 MDHEN and CDR2 SYDVKM. V shed 4 bases and J 8 bases; nucleotides not matched to a gene: 2. The CDR3 DNA follows: TGTGCCAGCAGTTCGACAGGGGGGGGCTACACCTTC. Amino acids: CASSSTGGGYTF.

This chain links TRBV11-2 with TRBJ2-3, with TRBD1 matching 11 bases. The CDR3 contains 16 residues. Trimming removed 1 base from V and 3 bases from J; junction bases left unmatched: 3. From germline, CDR1 is SGHAT and CDR2 FQNNGV. DNA for the CDR3: TGTGCCAGCAGCTTAGCAGGACAGGGGGCGACAGATACGCAGTATTTT. Residues: CASSLAGQGATDTQYF.

The rearrangement links TRBV19 to TRBJ2-3, with 11 bases aligning to TRBD2. The CDR3 runs 14 residues. Trimming at V came to 6 bases and at J to 6 bases, leaving 5 bases not matched to a gene. In germline, CDR1 is LNHDA, CDR2 SQIVND (reference sequence). This CDR3 is CASRTSSGRDTQYF. The CDR3 bases are TGTGCCAGTAGAACGTCTAGCGGGAGGGATACGCAGTATTTT.

The CDR3 DNA is TGCGCCAGCAGCCCGAGGCTTGGGAACACTGAAGCTTTCTTT. Amino acid sequence: CASSPRLGNTEAFF. The chain has TRBV4-3 and TRBJ1-1; D is unclear. Trimming shortened V by 4 bases and J by 1 base, and 10 bases separated the two germline ends. Germline V gene lookup returns CDR1 LGHNA and CDR2 YSLEER. The length of the CDR3 is 14 residues.

The chain couples TRBV7-2 to TRBJ2-7; perhaps TRBD1 as D (6 bases). Looked up from germline, CDR1 is SGHTA and CDR2 is FQGNSA. V was clipped by 5 bases and J by 5 bases, with 16 bases between them. This CDR3 contains 14 residues. CDR3 sequence (DNA): TGTGCCAGCAGCCACCGACAGGAGCCTAACGAGCAGTACTTC. Protein sequence: CASSHRQEPNEQYF.

J is TRBJ1-1 and V is TRBV18; D is unclear. V was trimmed by 1 base and J by 0 bases, leaving 6 bases between them. The CDR3 loop spans 14 amino acids. CDR1 is KGHSH, CDR2 LQKENI, per germline. CDR3 amino acids: CASSPLNMNTEAFF. The CDR3 DNA sequence: TGTGCCAGCTCACCACTAAACATGAACACTGAAGCTTTCTTT.

This chain's CDR3 is CASSQDERSSGNTIYF. DNA for the CDR3: TGTGCCAGCAGCCAAGATGAAAGGAGCTCTGGAAACACCATATATTTT. The chain is built from TRBV3-1 (or the pseudogene TRBV3-2) and TRBJ1-3, with unresolved D. V gave up 0 bases and J gave up 0 bases, with 9 bases separating them. Germline CDR1 LGHDT, CDR2 YNNKEL (reference sequence). The CDR3 totals 16 residues.

The J gene is TRBJ2-1, the V gene TRBV5-6; a weak D match, TRBD1 (6 bases). This CDR3 contains 14 residues. Trimming left V 2 bases short and J 0 bases short, with 6 bases between. The germline V gene has CDR1 SGHDT and CDR2 YYEEEE. The CDR3 protein is CASSLGGSYNEQFF. Here the CDR3 DNA reads TGTGCCAGCAGCTTAGGGGGCTCCTACAATGAGCAGTTCTTC.

This clone was recorded once. V is TRBV11-3 and J is TRBJ2-3; perhaps TRBD2 as D (6 bases). This CDR3 is built from 15 residues. Germline CDR1 reads SGHNT; CDR2 reads YENEEA. The V end was cut by 2 bases, the J end by 1 base, with 10 bases between. The CDR3 bases are TGTGCCAGCAGCTTACTACCGGGAGGCACAGATACGCAGTATTTT. This translates into CASSLLPGGTDTQYF.

This rearrangement joins TRBV12-3 or TRBV12-4 to TRBJ2-5, with D maybe TRBD1 (5 bases). V was pared by 6 bases and J by 6 bases, with 14 bases between. CDR3 length: 13 residues. The CDR3 sequence: CASSPTGSQTQYF. The CDR3 bases are TGTGCCAGCAGCCCAACAGGTTCGCAGACCCAGTACTTC.

This chain uses TRBV7-2 with TRBJ2-5; 7 bases line up with TRBD2. CDR1 SGHTA and CDR2 FQGNSA come from the germline V gene. Unmatched junction bases numbered 8, after V lost 2 bases and J lost 2 bases. The CDR3 runs to 16 residues. CDR3 DNA: TGTGCCAGCAGCTTAATGTCGTCTAGCGGACAAGAGACCCAGTACTTC. It is translated as CASSLMSSSGQETQYF.

This clone was counted a single time. This rearrangement joins TRBV29-1 to TRBJ2-1; 11 bases match TRBD2. CDR3 length: 16 residues. With 7 bases clipped from V and 4 bases from J, the junction kept 12 bases outside the gene matches. Germline lookup yields CDR1 SQVTM and CDR2 ANQGSEA. The CDR3 spells CSALGGTSGLYNEQFF. CDR3 bases: TGCAGCGCCCTAGGCGGGACTAGCGGTCTTTACAATGAGCAGTTCTTC.

This clone was counted at least ten times. V is TRBV4-1 and J is TRBJ1-3; tentative D call: TRBD1 (6 bases). V gave up 3 bases and J gave up 3 bases, with 9 bases separating them. This CDR3 is 14 amino acids long. CDR1 and CDR2 from the germline V gene are MGHRA and YSYEKL. Here the CDR3 DNA reads TGCGCCAGCAGCCAGGCAGGGGTTGGAAACACCATATATTTT. Residues: CASSQAGVGNTIYF.

CDR3 residues: CASSRTGQNTGELFF. CDR3 nucleotides: TGTGCCAGCAGCCGGACAGGGCAGAACACCGGGGAGCTGTTTTTT. The V call is TRBV5-5, the J call TRBJ2-2; 8 bases line up with TRBD1. V shed 4 bases and J 1 base; nucleotides not matched to a gene: 3. The germline gives CDR1 SGHKS, CDR2 YYEKEE (reference sequence). This CDR3 spans 15 amino acids. The full variable domain, in which reference TRBV5-5 and TRBJ2-2 provide the parts outside the CDR3, is DAGVTQSPTHLIKTRGQQVTLRCSPISGHKSVSWYQQVLGQGPQFIFQYYEKEERGRGNFPDRFSARQFPNYSSELNVNALLLGDSALYLCASSRTGQNTGELFFGEGSRLTVL.

The rearrangement uses TRBV2 and TRBJ2-7; D is uncertain. V was pared by 6 bases and J by 2 bases, with 11 bases between. Germline loops: CDR1 SNHLY, CDR2 FYNNEI. The CDR3 spans 13 residues. The DNA of the CDR3 is TGTGCCAGCAGCCTCGGTTCCGCCTACGAGCAGTACTTC. As protein: CASSLGSAYEQYF.

The chain carries TRBV7-3 and TRBJ1-2; D remains unclear. V was pared by 5 bases and J by 4 bases, with 11 bases between. The CDR3 has 13 amino acids. Germline V lookup: CDR1 SGHTA, CDR2 FQGTGA. CDR3 region: CASSEEGGYGYTF. The DNA for the CDR3 is TGTGCCAGCAGCGAGGAGGGTGGCTATGGCTACACCTTC.

The chain recombines TRBV5-1 with TRBJ2-7; 9 nucleotides match TRBD1. The trim removed 4 bases at V and 5 bases at J, leaving 19 bases unmatched. The CDR3 runs 18 residues. Germline loops: CDR1 SGHRS, CDR2 YFSETQ. As DNA, the CDR3 is TGCGCCAGCAGCAAAGGGACAGGGTATCGGTCTTGGCGGAACGAGCAGTACTTC. Protein product: CASSKGTGYRSWRNEQYF.

CDR3 in amino acids: CASSEPPYSSYEQYF. Here the CDR3 DNA reads TGTGCCAGCAGTGAACCCCCCTATTCCTCCTACGAGCAGTACTTC. V usage is TRBV6-1 and J usage is TRBJ2-7; D ambiguous. Germline V gene lookup returns CDR1 MNHNS and CDR2 SASEGT. The CDR3 consists of 15 residues. V gave up 2 bases and J gave up 0 bases, with 11 bases separating them.

The V gene is TRBV5-6, the J gene TRBJ1-5; 10 bases match TRBD1. CDR1 and CDR2 from the germline V gene are SGHDT and YYEEEE. V shed 5 bases and J 4 bases; nucleotides not matched to a gene: 6. The CDR3 length is 15 residues. This CDR3 reads CASSRDRGSNQPQHF. The CDR3 region has the DNA TGTGCCAGCAGTCGGGACAGGGGCTCTAATCAGCCCCAGCATTTT.

The V call is TRBV6-2 or TRBV6-3, the J call TRBJ2-2; D not certain. Germline V gene data show CDR1 as MNHEY and CDR2 as SVGEGT. The V end lost 0 bases, the J end lost 3 bases, and 8 bases lay between the germline ends. This CDR3 contains 15 residues. CDR3 sequence: CASSYSDRDTGELFF. For the CDR3, the DNA is TGTGCCAGCAGTTACTCGGATCGGGACACCGGGGAGCTGTTTTTT.